The clone carrying this TCR beta chain was counted at least ten times. This specimen comes from a study of T cells in Graves' hyperthyroidism and ophthalmopathy. Study as a whole: Peripheral blood specimens were obtained at initial diagnosis, prior to any treatment.

Researchers defined stable Graves' hyperthyroidism as no ophthalmopathy progression within 18 months. The study left out patients who had uncontrolled infection, other autoimmune disease, pregnancy or lactation. Diagnoses used clinical symptoms, serum thyroxine and TRAb, thyroid ultrasound and orbital computed tomography. The V gene's germline CDR1 is SGHRS and CDR2 YFSETQ. The CDR3 runs to 16 residues. V shed 5 bases, J shed 7 bases, and the junction held 14 bases outside the gene matches. RNA transcripts were the template for amplifying TCR beta CDR3 regions. A first-round RT-PCR of the TCR CDR3 used the HTBI primer set. From the multiplex PCR reads, TCRdb called clonotypes with MiXCR, one entry per CDR3 protein. The table includes roughly 170,000 distinct CDR3 sequences, about a sixth detected once.

The V gene is TRBV5-1, the J gene TRBJ2-5; 10 bases map to TRBD2. The sequence was obtained from a woman aged 45-65 years with Graves' hyperthyroidism. The sample was blood. The CDR3 bases are TGCGCCAGCAGACCGAGGACTAGCGGTTCCCATTGGACCCAGTACTTC. Protein product: CASRPRTSGSHWTQYF.